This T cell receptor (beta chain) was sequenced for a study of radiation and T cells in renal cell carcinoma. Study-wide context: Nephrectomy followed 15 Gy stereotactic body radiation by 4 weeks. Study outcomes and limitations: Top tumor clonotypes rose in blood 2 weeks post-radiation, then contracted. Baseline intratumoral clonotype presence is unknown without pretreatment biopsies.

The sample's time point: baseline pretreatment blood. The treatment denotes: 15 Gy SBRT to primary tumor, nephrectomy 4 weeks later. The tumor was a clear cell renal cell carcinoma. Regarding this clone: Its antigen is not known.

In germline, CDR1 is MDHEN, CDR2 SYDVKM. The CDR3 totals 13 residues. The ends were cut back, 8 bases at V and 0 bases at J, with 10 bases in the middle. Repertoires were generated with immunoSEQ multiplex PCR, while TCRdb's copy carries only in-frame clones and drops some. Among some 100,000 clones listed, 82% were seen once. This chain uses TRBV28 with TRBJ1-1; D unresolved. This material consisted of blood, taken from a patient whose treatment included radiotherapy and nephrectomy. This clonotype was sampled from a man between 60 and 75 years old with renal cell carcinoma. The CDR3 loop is CASVTDLNTEAFF. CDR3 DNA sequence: TGTGCCAGCGTCACGGATTTGAACACTGAAGCTTTCTTT.